This T cell receptor (beta chain) was profiled in a study of cytomegalovirus exposure and HLA in healthy donors (dated by TCRdb to about 2017). Regarding the study in general: In an earlier analysis of approximately 500 of the donors, 276 Gb of sequence data and about 110 million unique TCR beta sequences from about 190 million T cells were reported. An early release covering approximately 600 HLA-typed donors comprised approximately 290 gigabases of sequencing data and around 80 million unique TCR sequences. Of the roughly 400 genotyped donors, more than 75% were placed in the genetic ancestry cluster associated with self-reported Caucasian donors. The study aimed to test whether cataloging public T cell receptors could reveal signatures of past pathogen exposure. Using immunosequencing, the study profiled T cell repertoires from 666 subjects and related those repertoires to cytomegalovirus serostatus. Along with the approximately 700-subject first cohort, a separate validation cohort of 120 different subjects was used. To predict cytomegalovirus infection status, the study combined high-throughput TCR immunosequencing, statistical association of individual TCRs with disease status, and machine learning. To study patterns of TCR occurrence, a later analysis re-analyzed previously published TCR beta repertoires from 500 to 850 donors and added high-resolution HLA genotyping. The later analysis used no new phenotypic data to find candidate immune exposures, relying instead on TCR beta sequences and their occurrence across donors. To decide whether each TCR beta V gene segment behaved as functional or pseudogenic, an earlier analysis of approximately 590 of the donors relied on high-throughput TCR beta sequencing. Donor age, sex, ethnicity and CMV serostatus were compiled together with the repertoire data. Genome-wide SNP genotypes for about 65% of the 666 donors were used in a later genetic analysis, which treated that subset as a discovery cohort. All discovery cohort repertoires had been generated on a single sequencing platform. HLA typing included class I and class II loci at four-digit resolution. The number of typed donors differed by locus: about 620-640 for A, B, C, DRB1 and DQB1; approximately 520 for DQA1; 606 for DPA1; and some 450 for DPB1. Because of strong linkage in the cohort, 5 or 6 DR-DQ haplotypes were treated as single units for association and clustering. On average, around 240,000 unique TCR beta nucleotide sequences were sequenced per donor among about 400 genotyped donors of the cohort, with roughly 18% of those sequences being non-productive.

From cysteine to phenylalanine, the CDR3 is 13 amino acids long. CDR3 DNA only is kept here, 39 bases in frame from base 1. Sequences SGHVS (CDR1) and FQNEAQ (CDR2) are obtained from the germline V gene. To prepare the library, the immunoSEQ multiplex PCR assay was applied. The multiplex PCR relied on a mix of 60 forward primers for TCR Vbeta segments and 13 reverse primers for TCR Jbeta segments. Amplification of the CDR3 region of rearranged TCR beta genes was performed with a multiplex PCR assay on genomic DNA. On the Illumina HiSeq System, the amplified TCR beta libraries were sequenced as 87-base-pair reads. As for how the authors treated the data: Across the 666 repertoires, a later analysis counted tens of millions of unique TCR beta chains, 8.5 million to 12 million of which were shared by at least two donors. A nearest-neighbor algorithm error-corrected the raw reads and collapsed the reads into unique sequences, merging closely related sequences to remove PCR and sequencing errors. CDR3 sequences were aligned to IMGT reference sequences to assign V, D and J gene segments. For a sequence to be retained, a match of at least six nucleotides to both a V gene segment and a J gene segment was required. Rearrangements were classified as productive when the CDR3 lacked stop codons and remained in frame with V and J, and all other rearrangements were classified as non-productive. Following IMGT convention, CDR3 was defined as the stretch from the second conserved V-encoded cysteine up to the conserved J-encoded phenylalanine. In an earlier analysis of more than 550 of the donors, sequences lacking an unambiguous match to a single V gene segment were excluded. An earlier analysis of a few hundred of the donors called V segments functional above 56.7% productive rearrangements and segregating when the between-donor standard deviation exceeded 5%. A statistical classification framework was built for diagnosing cytomegalovirus status from the catalog of TCR beta chain sequences. In a later analysis, TCR nucleotide sequences were compared against IMGT/GENE-DB human TR gene sequences so that V and J genes could be assigned. A later analysis assigned CDR3 sequences and most-parsimonious VDJ recombination scenarios with the TCRdist pipeline. In a later analysis, every TCR beta chain was defined by the combination of its CDR3 amino acid sequence and its V-gene family, and reads without a unique V-gene family were dropped. To address suspected cross-contamination and a sequencing artifact, a later analysis removed 592 highly shared, low-generation-probability nucleotide sequences. In a later analysis, a clonal expansion index was calculated for each public chain from normalized within-repertoire ranks of inferred template counts. Generation probabilities in a later analysis came from a VDJ recombination model fitted to out-of-frame rearrangements, and those results were checked against IGoR. Hypergeometric tests were used in a later analysis to score TCR-TCR, TCR-HLA and TCR-CMV co-occurrence, with a repertoire-size bias correction applied to the TCR pairs. A later analysis estimated false discovery rates by permuting HLA or CMV assignments 20 times. A later analysis grouped co-occurring TCRs with DBSCAN, adding TCRdist sequence similarity when clustering within HLA-allele-positive subsets. Repertoires with fewer than 30,000 or more than 120,000 public chains, plus five repertoires with anomalous nucleotide sharing, were excluded from co-occurrence clustering. TCRdb retrieved this table from immuneACCESS and kept in-frame rearrangements only. Not all clones are present; in checked studies, unresolved V genes account for under half, and no reason is known for the remainder. V, J and clone size derive from that table, while D and trimming were established from the DNA sequence. The sample table records about 140,000 clones; around 63% of these occur just once. The ten largest clones capture about 1.5% of the sample.

This clone occurred a few times. The antigen it recognizes is unknown. The junction departs from the called germline gene at one end, perhaps through a read error. Study-level results and caveats: A later analysis found that HLA-associated TCR beta chains were more clonally expanded and had lower generation probabilities than equally common non-associated chains. Across donors, most TCR sequences were observed very rarely, whereas some public TCRs were present in many individuals. A later genetic analysis reported fewer N-insertions in productive TCRs among donors in an Asian-associated ancestry cluster than the roughly 700-donor mean. Because the 87-base-pair reads could not distinguish some IMGT-functional V segments, including TRBV6-2 and TRBV6-3, those segments were excluded. Because HLA typing was unavailable for some donors at each locus, only the typed subset was used in association tests. In both the original and validation cohorts, the classifier was reported to diagnose cytomegalovirus status with high specificity and sensitivity. The earlier analysis of some 560 of the donors excluded seventeen rarely observed V segments, including chromosome 9 orphons, because counts were too low. This cohort had only TCR beta chains sequenced, and the lack of alpha or paired-chain data limited which features could be detected. A further reported finding was that TCR beta sequences accurately predicted the HLA-A and HLA-B alleles for most subjects in the first cohort. According to a later analysis, most CMV-associated TCR beta chains appeared to be HLA-restricted, and the HLA associations seemed to be driven largely by CMV exposure. V-gene and J-gene trimming of TCR beta chains was associated with a missense DCLRE1C variant in a later genetic analysis, and the association was replicated in an independent cohort. According to a later analysis, TCR association rates differed among HLA loci, with DRB1 alleles showing the most associated TCRs and HLA-C alleles showing the fewest. The presence/absence analyses assumed that sequencing depth was roughly uniform across donors, and that assumption may not be true. In vitro tests confirmed that a few of the cytomegalovirus-associated TCR beta chains recognize cytomegalovirus antigens. CMV serostatus was the only immune exposure information available for the cohort. Linkage disequilibrium might explain the correlated functional status among segregating V segments, but an unknown experimental factor could not be ruled out. The study listed 150 to 200 TCR beta chains as associated with cytomegalovirus. Broadly in line with IMGT annotations, most TCR beta V segments showed up in productive rearrangements about 90% or about 30% of the time in an earlier analysis of several hundred of the donors. The sequencing pipeline was judged likely to have produced a cluster of highly shared sequence variants as a technical artifact. Several of the top co-occurrence clusters appeared to be linked to parvovirus B19, influenza, CMV and Epstein-Barr virus, according to a later analysis. According to the authors, the approach could potentially be generalized to other disease states and immunological phenotypes. A later analysis associated 15,000 to 20,000 TCR beta sequences with specific HLA alleles at a false discovery rate of 0.05. Assigning TCR associations to individual alleles was difficult when HLA alleles, especially DR and DQ, strongly co-occurred.

The cohort consisted of 666 healthy bone marrow donors. At the time of sampling, all cohort members were nominally healthy, though unrecorded immune exposures were likely present. CMV serostatus was recorded as positive for about 310 and negative for about 50% of the roughly 670 cohort members, whereas no CMV serostatus was recorded for the donor in question. A peripheral blood sample was provided by each donor, and peripheral blood mononuclear cells were used for TCR beta sequencing. Genomic DNA extraction from the blood cell samples was performed with the Qiagen DNeasy Blood Extraction Kit. This chain joins TRBV7-8 to TRBJ2-3, with 7 bases matching TRBD2. The origin of this receptor is a human donor in good health. The source material was PBMCs. CDR3 sequence: CASSRGSTDAQYF. The DNA is TGTGCCAGCAGCCGCGGGAGCACAGATGCGCAGTATTTT.